This TCR beta chain was captured in a study of shared clonotypes between healthy human individuals. About the research overall: Each donor had three CD4 naive, three CD4 memory, two CD8 naive and one CD8 memory plate.

Concerning this clone: Antigen unknown.

Whole-study results and caveats: Sample collection involved blood only; tissue repertoires are likely different. Only a few donors were included, so the genetic and exposure-history diversity represented was limited.

Donors, healthy HIV-negative adults, lacked recent acute infections or vaccinations. Profiling relied on immunoSEQ multiplex PCR, and the TCRdb table lists in-frame clones only, not all of them. This sample carries more than 1 million clones, more than 75% of them seen once, and the ten largest clones take roughly 0.56%. V was trimmed by 10 bases and J by 4 bases, leaving 19 bases between them. The CDR3 runs to 14 residues. Per germline, CDR1 MDHEN and CDR2 SYDVKM. The sample was memory CD4+ T cells from PBMCs. This sample's subset: CD45RA-negative fraction. The sequence came from a man aged 18-30 years in good health. Some clones in this sample may be carry-over from other donors' samples. The chain joins TRBV28 to TRBJ1-2; D is perhaps TRBD1 (6 bases). The CDR3 region is CATKQGIYSYGYTF. DNA of the CDR3: TGTGCCACCAAACAGGGTATTTATTCCTATGGCTACACCTTC.